The 6 T cell receptor beta chains below all came from one sample that was sequenced in a study of T cell clonotyping in hematopoietic cell transplantation. TCRdb's table, derived via immunoSEQ multiplex PCR, lists solely in-frame clones and lacks some. The sample holds tens of thousands of clones; 95% are singletons and the top ten take approximately 0.9%. Sequenced sample: peripheral blood mononuclear cells. These receptors came from a man aged 25 to 40 in good health. Some clones in this sample may be carry-over from other donors' samples.

The rearrangement joins TRBV10-3 to TRBJ2-2, with TRBD1 identical over 7 bases. The CDR3 length is 15 residues. CDR1 is ENHRY and CDR2 is SYGVKD in the germline V gene. With V trimmed by 6 bases and J by 4 bases, 8 bases remained unmatched. The CDR3 sequence: CAIRRDSQSTGELFF. The DNA of the CDR3 is TGTGCCATCAGAAGGGACAGCCAGTCCACCGGGGAGCTGTTTTTT.

This chain uses TRBV5-1 with TRBJ1-2; D gene ambiguous. The CDR3 is 14 residues long. CDR1 SGHRS and CDR2 YFSETQ come from the germline V gene. V dropped 0 bases and J dropped 3 bases, with 9 bases sitting between them. For the CDR3, the DNA is TGCGCCAGCAGCTTGGCCACGTACGACTATGGCTACACCTTC. Protein: CASSLATYDYGYTF.

The CDR3 nucleotides read TGCGCCAGCAGCCAGGAACCTGAGAGGAACTATGGCTACACCTTC. Protein product: CASSQEPERNYGYTF. V gene TRBV4-3 combines with J gene TRBJ1-2; D is undetermined. This CDR3 contains 15 residues. V lost 3 bases to trimming and J lost 2 bases, with 13 bases between them. Germline values: CDR1 LGHNA, CDR2 YSLEER.

Only one count was recorded for this clone. The CDR3 coding sequence is TGTGCCAGCAGTTTACAGGGCCGCACTGAAGCTTTCTTT. It codes for CASSLQGRTEAFF. V usage is TRBV27 and J usage is TRBJ1-1; maybe TRBD1 (5 bases). The CDR3 runs to 13 residues. CDR1 is MNHEY, CDR2 SMNVEV, per germline (reference sequence). The V end lost 2 bases, the J end lost 4 bases, and 8 bases lay between the germline ends.

This clone is a singleton in its sample. The gene calls are TRBV4-1 and TRBJ1-2, with D perhaps matching TRBD1 (6 bases). From germline, CDR1 is MGHRA and CDR2 YSYEKL. V was clipped by 1 base and J by 14 bases, with 32 bases between them. The CDR3 has 18 residues. The chain's CDR3 is CASSQGDTDYGYRTSETF. The CDR3 DNA follows: TGCGCCAGCAGCCAAGGGGACACCGACTATGGCTACAGGACATCGGAAACCTTC.

Only one count was recorded for this clone. The chain recombines TRBV28 with TRBJ1-1, with TRBD1 identical over 8 bases. V lost 4 bases and J lost 3; bases outside the gene matches: 7. The CDR3 consists of 15 residues. CDR1 and CDR2 (germline): MDHEN, SYDVKM. The chain's CDR3 is CASSSLRGRHTEAFF. CDR3 sequence (DNA): TGTGCCAGCAGTTCTCTCAGGGGGCGACACACTGAAGCTTTCTTT.